The 25 T cell receptor beta chains in this list originate from one sample, sequenced in a study of cytomegalovirus exposure and HLA in healthy donors. Primers included in the PCR were 60 Vbeta and 13 Jbeta primers. TCRdb keeps only in-frame clones here, not all; method: immunoSEQ multiplex PCR. The table lists 100,000 to 150,000 clones, over 70% of them singletons, with roughly 1.8% in the top ten. Material: PBMCs. The receptors shown here come from a woman in her 40s in good health and CMV-seronegative.

This clone has a single count. The CDR3 protein is CASSASYGTGKFGELFF. The CDR3 region has the DNA TGTGCCAGCAGCGCCTCTTACGGGACAGGGAAATTCGGGGAGCTGTTTTTT. The rearrangement links TRBV11-3 to TRBJ2-2; 9 nucleotides align to TRBD1. The V gene's germline CDR1 is SGHNT and CDR2 YENEEA. The CDR3 has 17 amino acids. The V and J ends lost 5 bases and 7 bases, in that order; junction bases with no gene match: 14.

As for this clone: One end of the junction is discordant with germline, which a read error may explain. The genes are TRBV5-1 and TRBJ2-4; 11 bases are a match to TRBD1. Germline V CDR1 and CDR2: SGHRS, YFSETQ. This CDR3 spans 14 amino acids. DNA of the CDR3: TGCGCCAGCAGCGGGGGACAGGGGGTAAACAGTCAGTACTTC. Its protein is CASSGGQGVNSQYF.

The chain links TRBV6-1 to TRBJ1-2; 7 bases are a match to TRBD1. CDR3 length: 13 residues. J lost 5 bases, V lost 6 bases, and 6 bases had no gene match. In germline, CDR1 is MNHNS, CDR2 SASEGT. For the CDR3, the DNA is TGTGCCAGCAGAGAAACAGGGGAATATGGCTACACCTTC. As protein: CASRETGEYGYTF.

This chain's CDR3 is CASSIWTGSVYEQYF. In nucleotides, the CDR3 is TGCGCCAGCAGCATATGGACAGGGTCAGTGTACGAGCAGTACTTC. The J gene is TRBJ2-7, the V gene TRBV5-1, with 8 bases aligning to TRBD1. This CDR3 has 15 amino acids. Losses at the gene ends were 4 bases for V and 4 bases for J; bases not matched to a gene: 10. Germline V gene data show CDR1 as SGHRS and CDR2 as YFSETQ.

J is TRBJ2-7 and V is TRBV2; 10 bases are a match to TRBD2. Germline CDR1 is SNHLY and CDR2 is FYNNEI. J lost 4 bases, V lost 8 bases, and 8 bases had no gene match. The CDR3 consists of 14 residues. The CDR3 protein is CASEGSGGPYEQYF. Here the CDR3 DNA reads TGTGCCAGCGAAGGTAGCGGGGGGCCTTACGAGCAGTACTTC.

The genes are TRBV2 and TRBJ2-7, with 7 bases that match TRBD2. Germline V gene lookup returns CDR1 SNHLY and CDR2 FYNNEI. Trimming took 6 bases from V and 1 from J; bases not matched to a gene: 0. CDR3 length equals 12 residues. CDR3 DNA sequence: TGTGCCAGCAGGGGACTATCCTACGAGCAGTACTTC. Protein product: CASRGLSYEQYF.

The gene calls are TRBV10-1 and TRBJ2-7; D gene uncertain. Trimming cost V 8 bases and J 0 bases, with 8 bases left between them. The CDR3 runs to 12 residues. Per the germline V gene, CDR1 is WNHNN and CDR2 is SYGVQD (reference sequence). The CDR3 loop is CASGGPSYEQYF. For the CDR3, the DNA is TGCGCCAGCGGTGGGCCCTCCTACGAGCAGTACTTC.

The genes are TRBV19 and TRBJ2-5; maybe TRBD1 (6 bases). The CDR3 runs to 14 residues. The germline V gene encodes CDR1 LNHDA and CDR2 SQIVND (reference sequence). With 5 bases removed from V and 5 bases from J, the gap between germline ends came to 15 bases. CDR3 nucleotides: TGTGCCAGTAGTTTCGCAGGGGTGGACGAGACCCAGTACTTC. Its translation is CASSFAGVDETQYF.

With regard to this clone: Mismatch with germline at one junction end may stem from a read error. The chain recombines TRBV30 with TRBJ2-4, with unresolved D. The CDR3 covers 13 residues. Germline CDR1 reads GTSNPN; CDR2 reads SVGIG (reference sequence). CDR3 sequence reads: CAWMLAYKNSQYF. CDR3 nucleotides: TGTGCCTGGATGTTGGCCTACAAAAACAGTCAGTACTTC.

V and J are TRBV9 and TRBJ2-1, with D tentatively TRBD2 (6 bases). Between the trimmed V and J ends, which lost 0 bases and 3 bases, there was a span of 13 bases. Germline V gives CDR1 SGDLS, CDR2 YYNGEE. The CDR3 is 16 amino acids. The CDR3 region is CASSVDSGVGYNEQFF. The CDR3 region has the DNA TGTGCCAGCAGCGTAGACTCGGGAGTGGGCTACAATGAGCAGTTCTTC.

The CDR3 sequence is CASSPPGQGIFEQYF. CDR3 bases: TGTGCCAGCAGCCCCCCGGGACAGGGGATCTTCGAGCAGTACTTC. J is TRBJ2-7 and V is TRBV6-6, with TRBD1 matching over 10 bases. With 6 bases clipped from V and 6 bases from J, the junction kept 11 bases outside the gene matches. This CDR3 has 15 amino acids. Germline V lookup: CDR1 MNHNY, CDR2 SVGAGI (reference sequence).

Note on this clone: The junction shows a germline mismatch at one end, possibly a read error. The rearrangement links TRBV18 to TRBJ2-5, with D possibly TRBD2 on 5 matching bases. CDR1 is KGHSH, CDR2 LQKENI, per germline. CDR3 size: 13 residues. DNA for the CDR3: TGTGCCAGCTCACCGGACTGGCCAGAGGCCCAGTACTTC. This gives the protein CASSPDWPEAQYF.

In its sample, this clone was seen a few times. The rearrangement uses TRBV28 and TRBJ2-1; D is perhaps TRBD2 (6 bases). Germline loops: CDR1 MDHEN, CDR2 SYDVKM. The CDR3 is made up of 13 amino acids. The ends were cut back, 2 bases at V and 9 bases at J, with 11 bases in the middle. The CDR3 loop is CASSLDSGGEQFF. CDR3 nucleotide sequence: TGTGCCAGCAGTTTAGATAGCGGCGGTGAGCAGTTCTTC.

The chain carries TRBV28 and TRBJ1-6; TRBD1 aligns across 9 bases. The CDR3 runs 17 residues. Germline CDR1 and CDR2: MDHEN and SYDVKM. The ends lost 6 bases at V and 1 base at J; junction bases unmatched: 7. The CDR3, as DNA: TGTGCCAGCAGGACTCAGACAGGGGGGTCCTATAATTCACCCCTCCACTTT. Translated: CASRTQTGGSYNSPLHF.

The chain carries TRBV30 and TRBJ2-1; perhaps TRBD2 as D (6 bases). CDR1 GTSNPN and CDR2 SVGIG come from the germline V gene (reference sequence). There are 11 residues in the CDR3. The ends were cut back, 4 bases at V and 15 bases at J, with 16 bases in the middle. CDR3 region: CAWTEGLVAFF. The CDR3 nucleotides are TGTGCCTGGACGGAGGGGCTAGTGGCGTTCTTC. Supplemented by reference TRBV30 and TRBJ2-1, the full variable domain reads SQTIHQWPATLVQPVGSPLSLECTVEGTSNPNLYWYRQAAGRGLQLLFYSVGIGQISSEVPQNLSASRPQDRQFILSSKKLLLSDSGFYLCAWTEGLVAFFGPGTRLTVL.

The genes are TRBV5-8 and TRBJ1-5; D call uncertain. The CDR3 consists of 13 residues. With 6 bases removed from V and 3 bases from J, the gap between germline ends came to 10 bases. CDR1 is SGHTS and CDR2 is YDEGEE in the germline V gene. CDR3 nucleotides: TGTGCCAGCAACCCGGGAGTCAATCAGCCCCAGCATTTT. Translation: CASNPGVNQPQHF.

The rearrangement joins TRBV5-1 to TRBJ1-1, with TRBD1 matching over 10 bases. V was clipped by 2 bases and J by 7 bases; unmatched bases: 5. Germline lookup yields CDR1 SGHRS and CDR2 YFSETQ. The CDR3 has 14 amino acids. The CDR3 protein is CASSLTGTGDEAFF. The DNA for the CDR3 is TGCGCCAGCAGCTTAACCGGGACAGGGGATGAAGCTTTCTTT.

This clone was detected only a few times. V and J are TRBV19 and TRBJ1-1; 8 bases are shared with TRBD1. After removal of 5 bases from V and 1 base from J, the junction contained 3 bases not matched to a gene. This CDR3 is 14 amino acids long. Germline CDR1 reads LNHDA; CDR2 reads SQIVND (reference sequence). For the CDR3, the DNA is TGTGCCAGTAGTCACAGGGGGGAGAACACTGAAGCTTTCTTT. It specifies CASSHRGENTEAFF.

J is TRBJ2-5 and V is TRBV2, with 8 bases identical to TRBD1. The J call is uncertain, as TRBJ2-7 better fits the DNA end. The CDR3 totals 14 residues. In germline, CDR1 is SNHLY, CDR2 FYNNEI. CDR3 DNA: TGTGCCAGCAGTGGCCAGGGGGCGATCTACGAGCAGTACTTC. It codes for CASSGQGAIYEQYF.

This rearrangement joins TRBV27 to TRBJ2-7; 9 bases match TRBD2. Per germline, CDR1 MNHEY and CDR2 SMNVEV (reference sequence). Trimming at V came to 3 bases and at J to 2 bases, leaving 11 bases not matched to a gene. CDR3 size: 17 residues. The CDR3 sequence: CASSFAMSGGQTYEQYF. In DNA form, the CDR3 reads TGTGCCAGCAGTTTCGCCATGAGCGGGGGGCAAACCTACGAGCAGTACTTC.

V is TRBV11-3 and J is TRBJ2-3; 7 bases map to TRBD2. Germline CDR1 reads SGHNT; CDR2 reads YENEEA. V was pared by 0 bases and J by 1 base, with 7 bases of the junction left unmatched. The CDR3 covers 17 residues. CDR3 amino acids: CASSLDGGLAGTDTQYF. CDR3 DNA: TGTGCCAGCAGCTTAGATGGTGGTCTAGCGGGCACAGATACGCAGTATTTT.

The rearrangement uses TRBV28 and TRBJ1-2, with 9 bases lining up with TRBD1. Germline V gene lookup returns CDR1 MDHEN and CDR2 SYDVKM. V shed 6 bases, J shed 8 bases, and the junction held 16 bases outside the gene matches. The CDR3 covers 16 residues. The CDR3 here is CASSTGGEADRGGYTF. CDR3 in DNA: TGTGCCAGCAGCACAGGGGGCGAAGCAGACCGCGGAGGCTACACCTTC.

The V call is TRBV28, the J call TRBJ1-5; 8 bases align to TRBD1. Germline V gene sequence: CDR1 MDHEN, CDR2 SYDVKM. V lost 5 bases and J lost 7; bases outside the gene matches: 10. The CDR3 sequence is 15 residues long. The CDR3 here is CASSPGQGAWQPQHF. The CDR3 DNA follows: TGTGCCAGCAGTCCCGGGCAGGGGGCTTGGCAGCCCCAGCATTTT. Full variable domain (rest looked up from reference TRBV28 and TRBJ1-5): DVKVTQSSRYLVKRTGEKVFLECVQDMDHENMFWYRQDPGLGLRLIYFSYDVKMKEKGDIPEGYSVSREKKERFSLILESASTNQTSMYLCASSPGQGAWQPQHFGDGTRLSIL.

This clone was seen only a few times. This sequence joins TRBV9 and TRBJ2-1; 8 bases align to TRBD1. The CDR3 length is 15 residues. CDR1 and CDR2 (germline): SGDLS, YYNGEE. V shed 0 bases, J shed 8 bases, and the junction held 7 bases outside the gene matches. The CDR3 bases are TGTGCCAGCAGCGTAGAAGCAGGGGGCATTTATGAGCAGTTCTTC. Translated, it gives CASSVEAGGIYEQFF.

The V gene is TRBV28, the J gene TRBJ1-2; no reliable D call. Germline V gene lookup returns CDR1 MDHEN and CDR2 SYDVKM. Trimming removed 5 bases from V and 8 bases from J, with 18 bases in between. The CDR3 loop spans 14 amino acids. In nucleotides, the CDR3 is TGTGCCAGCAGTCCTCCGGGAGGGATTAGGGGCTACACCTTC. Its protein is CASSPPGGIRGYTF.